These 29 T cell receptor beta chains share one sample of origin, sequenced in a study of identical twins. TCRdb called the 5' RACE reads again in MiXCR, with one record for every CDR3 protein. The data contain a few hundred thousand distinct CDR3 sequences, approximately 9.1% of them singletons. Sequencing input: naive T cells sorted from blood. The receptors originated from a woman between 45 and 65 years old in good health.

This clonotype was observed at least ten times. CDR3 amino acids: CASSLPGQNSLNTEAFF. For the CDR3, the DNA is TGCGCCAGCAGCCTTCCGGGACAAAACTCCTTGAACACTGAAGCTTTCTTT. The chain recombines TRBV5-1 with TRBJ1-1, with D possibly matching TRBD1 (6 bases). Germline lookup yields CDR1 SGHRS and CDR2 YFSETQ. The ends were cut back, 4 bases at V and 0 bases at J, with 19 bases in the middle. This CDR3 spans 17 amino acids.

This chain uses TRBV20-1 with TRBJ2-2; D might be TRBD2 (6 bases). The germline V and J ends were trimmed by 3 bases and 8 bases, with 13 bases remaining between them. This CDR3 spans 13 amino acids. Germline V gene data show CDR1 as DFQATT and CDR2 as SNEGSKA (reference sequence). CDR3 residues: CSARGTVKGELFF. In DNA form, the CDR3 reads TGCAGTGCTAGGGGGACTGTCAAGGGGGAGCTGTTTTTT.

This clonotype has a count of ten or more. The V gene is TRBV20-1, the J gene TRBJ2-7; 9 bases are a match to TRBD1. Germline V gene data show CDR1 as DFQATT and CDR2 as SNEGSKA (reference sequence). CDR3 size: 13 residues. Trimming at V came to 6 bases and at J to 5 bases, leaving 8 bases not matched to a gene. As DNA, the CDR3 is TGCAGTGCACTGGGACAGGGATGGAACGAGCAGTACTTC. Protein product: CSALGQGWNEQYF.

There are many counts of this clonotype. The chain joins TRBV3-1 to TRBJ2-7; TRBD2 matches at 8 bases. Per the germline V gene, CDR1 is LGHDT and CDR2 is YNNKEL (reference sequence). This CDR3 contains 15 residues. The ends lost 0 bases at V and 3 bases at J; junction bases unmatched: 4. CDR3 nucleotide sequence: TGTGCCAGCAGCCAAGATGCCACTAGCGGCTACGAGCAGTACGTC. Protein: CASSQDATSGYEQYV.

This clonotype was detected ten times or more. CDR3 residues: CASSQRGMPGTDTQYF. The CDR3 bases are TGTGCCAGCAGCCAAAGGGGAATGCCGGGCACAGATACGCAGTATTTT. The genes are TRBV3-1 and TRBJ2-3, with D maybe TRBD1 (5 bases). Germline V gene lookup returns CDR1 LGHDT and CDR2 YNNKEL (reference sequence). V was clipped by 2 bases and J by 1 base, with 13 bases between them. This CDR3 contains 16 residues.

The chain combines TRBV3-1 with TRBJ1-5; 8 positions agree with TRBD1. Trimming took 3 bases from V and 2 from J; bases not matched to a gene: 6. The CDR3 runs 16 residues. CDR1 and CDR2 from the germline V gene are LGHDT and YNNKEL (reference sequence). In nucleotides, the CDR3 is TGTGCCAGCAGCCACGGACAGGGTTTGGGCAATCAGCCCCAGCATTTT. It translates to CASSHGQGLGNQPQHF. Using reference TRBV3-1 and TRBJ1-5 for the parts outside the CDR3, the full variable domain is DTAVSQTPKYLVTQMGNDKSIKCEQNLGHDTMYWYKQDSKKFLKIMFSYNNKELIINETVPNRFSPKSPDKAHLNLHINSLELGDSAVYFCASSHGQGLGNQPQHFGDGTRLSIL.

This clonotype was detected ten times or more. The chain uses TRBV12-3 or TRBV12-4 and TRBJ1-5, with D possibly TRBD1 on 5 matching bases. The CDR3 covers 12 residues. Deletions cut 3 bases from V and 11 bases from J, with 11 bases between. CDR3 DNA sequence: TGTGCCAGCAGTTTGTTGGGGCTGACCCAGCATTTT. Translated, it gives CASSLLGLTQHF.

There are a few counts of this clonotype. This rearrangement joins TRBV20-1 to TRBJ2-1; 9 positions match TRBD1. Germline V CDR1 and CDR2: DFQATT, SNEGSKA (reference sequence). The CDR3 contains 15 residues. The trim removed 0 bases at V and 6 bases at J, leaving 6 bases unmatched. In DNA form, the CDR3 reads TGCAGTGCTAGAGACTCCGGGACAGGGTTCAATGAGCAGTTCTTC. As protein: CSARDSGTGFNEQFF.

This chain connects TRBV29-1 to TRBJ2-3; 10 bases are a match to TRBD1. V shed 7 bases and J 4 bases; nucleotides not matched to a gene: 8. This CDR3 comprises 14 residues. Per the germline V gene, CDR1 is SQVTM and CDR2 is ANQGSEA. CDR3 loop: CSARQGAIADTQYF. The CDR3 DNA reads as TGCAGCGCCCGACAGGGGGCGATCGCAGATACGCAGTATTTT.

This clonotype was seen a few times. The CDR3 DNA follows: TGTGCCAGCAGCTTAGCCCTACTAGCGGGAGGCACTAGCACAGATACGCAGTATTTT. Translating gives CASSLALLAGGTSTDTQYF. This chain links TRBV11-2 with TRBJ2-3; 12 bases fit TRBD2. The CDR3 length is 19 residues. Germline V lookup: CDR1 SGHAT, CDR2 FQNNGV. V lost 1 base, J lost 0 bases, and 8 bases stayed unmatched.

This clonotype has a handful of counts. The J gene is TRBJ2-1, the V gene TRBV20-1, with D hard to call. The CDR3 has 17 residues. Trimming shortened V by 0 bases and J by 2 bases, and 17 bases separated the two germline ends. CDR1 is DFQATT, CDR2 SNEGSKA, per germline (reference sequence). CDR3: CSARDNQRGDPYNEQFF. The DNA of the CDR3 is TGCAGTGCTAGAGACAACCAGCGAGGAGACCCCTACAATGAGCAGTTCTTC.

The rearrangement links TRBV5-4 to TRBJ2-7; the match to TRBD2 covers 7 bases. The V gene end was trimmed by 3 bases and the J gene end by 0 bases; junction bases not matched to a gene: 6. The CDR3 runs to 15 residues. CDR1 is SGHNT and CDR2 is YYREEE in the germline V gene (reference sequence). The CDR3 loop is CASSSPAGLSYEQYF. DNA of the CDR3: TGTGCCAGCAGCTCCCCAGCGGGGCTCTCCTACGAGCAGTACTTC.

This clonotype occurred many times. The J gene is TRBJ2-7, the V gene TRBV5-1; D is undetermined. Trimming shortened V by 1 base and J by 4 bases, and 3 bases separated the two germline ends. Germline V gene data show CDR1 as SGHRS and CDR2 as YFSETQ. The CDR3 runs to 11 residues. CDR3 nucleotides: TGCGCCAGCAGCTTGACGTACGAGCAGTACGTC. It encodes CASSLTYEQYV.

This rearrangement joins TRBV19 to TRBJ2-3; D is tentatively TRBD1 or TRBD2 (5 bases each). Looked up from germline, CDR1 is LNHDA and CDR2 is SQIVND (reference sequence). V lost 4 bases to trimming and J lost 0 bases, with 11 bases between them. CDR3 size: 15 residues. This CDR3 reads CASSTKGSSTDTQYF. CDR3 nucleotide sequence: TGTGCCAGTAGTACAAAGGGGAGCAGCACAGATACGCAGTATTTT.

This clonotype has just a few counts. CDR3 sequence: CASNGGRGLNTEAFF. The CDR3 DNA is TGTGCCAGTAATGGTGGCAGGGGGCTCAACACTGAAGCTTTCTTT. The genes are TRBV19 and TRBJ1-1, with 8 bases lining up with TRBD1. This CDR3 spans 15 amino acids. The V segment lost 7 bases and the J segment 2 bases; nucleotides outside the gene matches: 9. Germline-derived CDR1 and CDR2 are LNHDA and SQIVND (reference sequence).

This clonotype was seen at least ten times. The chain couples TRBV20-1 to TRBJ1-1, with D perhaps matching TRBD1 (6 bases). The CDR3 is made up of 12 amino acids. Germline V gives CDR1 DFQATT, CDR2 SNEGSKA (reference sequence). With 4 bases removed from V and 3 bases from J, the gap between germline ends came to 9 bases. The CDR3 here is CSAIQGYTEAFF. The DNA for the CDR3 is TGCAGTGCTATACAGGGTTACACTGAAGCTTTCTTT.

V usage is TRBV18 and J usage is TRBJ2-7, with D tentatively TRBD1 (6 bases). V was pared by 3 bases and J by 4 bases, with 16 bases between. Germline-derived CDR1 and CDR2 are KGHSH and LQKENI. This CDR3 is built from 15 residues. The CDR3 spells CASSPTEGVVYEQYF. The CDR3 DNA reads TGTGCCAGCTCACCCACTGAGGGGGTGGTTTACGAGCAGTACTTC.

In this sample, this clonotype turned up once. The junction does not match germline at one end; this may be a read error. The V gene is TRBV11-2, the J gene TRBJ2-4; TRBD2 matches at 7 bases. Germline assignment: CDR1 SGHAT and CDR2 FQNNGV. This CDR3 has 15 residues. The chain's CDR3 is CASSSVRREGNVQYF. The CDR3, as DNA: TGTGCCAGCAGCTCGGTGCGCAGGGAGGGAAACGTTCAGTACTTC.

The sample holds a few counts of this clonotype. This chain uses TRBV5-1 with TRBJ2-7; TRBD1 matches 7 bases. CDR1 and CDR2 from the germline V gene are SGHRS and YFSETQ. J lost 4 bases, V lost 0 bases, and 7 bases had no gene match. This CDR3 is built from 15 residues. Here the CDR3 reads CASSLGQGTLYEQYF. In DNA form, the CDR3 reads TGCGCCAGCAGCTTGGGACAGGGAACCCTATACGAGCAGTACTTC.

This clonotype was counted at least ten times. The V gene is TRBV12-3 or TRBV12-4, the J gene TRBJ2-1; 12 bases match TRBD2. This CDR3 is 17 amino acids long. The J segment lost 6 bases and the V segment lost 5 bases, leaving 11 bases of the junction unmatched. For the CDR3, the DNA is TGTGCCAGCAGTCCCGTGGTCCTAGCGGGAGGGCCCAATGAGCAGTTCTTC. This codes for CASSPVVLAGGPNEQFF.

This clonotype was observed at least ten times. J is TRBJ2-7 and V is TRBV5-1; D is perhaps TRBD2 (5 bases). Between the trimmed V and J ends, which lost 1 base and 3 bases, there was a span of 11 bases. CDR1 SGHRS and CDR2 YFSETQ come from the germline V gene. CDR3 length: 14 residues. The CDR3: CASSLYRGIYEQYF. The CDR3 nucleotides are TGCGCCAGCAGCTTGTACAGAGGGATCTACGAGCAGTACTTC. Using reference TRBV5-1 and TRBJ2-7 for the parts outside the CDR3, the full variable domain is KAGVTQTPRYLIKTRGQQVTLSCSPISGHRSVSWYQQTPGQGLQFLFEYFSETQRNKGNFPGRFSGRQFSNSRSEMNVSTLELGDSALYLCASSLYRGIYEQYFGPGTRLTVT.

This clonotype was detected ten times or more. The rearrangement uses TRBV3-1 and TRBJ2-3; 10 bases align to TRBD2. Germline lookup yields CDR1 LGHDT and CDR2 YNNKEL (reference sequence). V trimming: 4 bases; J trimming: 6 bases; junction bases outside the gene matches: 13. This CDR3 has 17 amino acids. This chain's CDR3 is CASSLLFTSGTRDTQYF. In DNA, the CDR3 is TGTGCCAGCAGCCTCCTCTTTACTAGCGGGACTAGGGATACGCAGTATTTT.

This clonotype showed up many times. The chain employs TRBV5-1 and TRBJ1-2, with 7 bases fitting TRBD1. This CDR3 has 19 residues. The germline V gene has CDR1 SGHRS and CDR2 YFSETQ. With 3 bases clipped from V and 8 bases from J, the junction kept 25 bases outside the gene matches. The CDR3 is CASSSRRGTKTGIIRGYTF. DNA for the CDR3: TGCGCCAGCAGCTCCCGGCGCGGAACTAAGACAGGGATAATACGCGGCTACACCTTC.

In its sample, this clonotype was seen a few times. V usage is TRBV5-1 and J usage is TRBJ2-1; 10 positions match TRBD2. After removal of 3 bases from V and 6 bases from J, the junction contained 9 bases not matched to a gene. The CDR3 is made up of 16 amino acids. Germline loops: CDR1 SGHRS, CDR2 YFSETQ. CDR3 coding DNA: TGCGCCAGCAGCTCAAACAGCGGGAGGGCCTTCAATGAGCAGTTCTTC. Translation gives CASSSNSGRAFNEQFF.

This clonotype was observed a handful of times. The V call is TRBV11-1, the J call TRBJ1-1; tentatively, D is TRBD1 (6 bases). Trimming left V 3 bases short and J 0 bases short, with 14 bases between. Germline V gene sequence: CDR1 SGHAT, CDR2 FQDESV (reference sequence). The CDR3 extends over 16 amino acids. The CDR3 DNA sequence: TGTGCCAGCAGCTTTAGGACAGCATCGTTGAACACTGAAGCTTTCTTT. This encodes CASSFRTASLNTEAFF.

This clonotype was counted at least ten times. The chain has TRBV12-3 or TRBV12-4 and TRBJ2-5; 7 bases fit TRBD2. V lost 3 bases and J lost 7; bases outside the gene matches: 8. The CDR3 is 14 amino acids. The CDR3 protein is CASSFGGFVGTQYF. The DNA of the CDR3 is TGTGCCAGCAGTTTCGGGGGGTTCGTTGGGACCCAGTACTTC.

This clonotype was seen a handful of times. The V call is TRBV2, the J call TRBJ2-7; D possibly corresponds to TRBD1 (5 bases). V gave up 4 bases and J gave up 3 bases, with 7 bases separating them. The CDR3 runs to 12 residues. Germline CDR1 reads SNHLY; CDR2 reads FYNNEI. This CDR3 reads CASSGDSYEQYV. The CDR3 region has the DNA TGTGCCAGCAGTGGCGACAGCTACGAGCAGTACGTC.

This clonotype was seen repeatedly, ten times or more. This chain links TRBV28 with TRBJ1-4; the D gene is possibly TRBD1 (5 bases). This CDR3 is built from 14 residues. Looked up from germline, CDR1 is MDHEN and CDR2 is SYDVKM. With 6 bases removed from V and 3 bases from J, the gap between germline ends came to 11 bases. This CDR3 is CASSSGSANEKLFF. CDR3 nucleotides: TGTGCCAGCAGCTCAGGGTCCGCTAATGAAAAACTGTTTTTT.

The chain joins TRBV19 to TRBJ2-1; the D gene could be TRBD1 or TRBD2 (5 bases each). V was trimmed by 10 bases and J by 10 bases, leaving 20 bases between them. This CDR3 spans 13 amino acids. Germline lookup yields CDR1 LNHDA and CDR2 SQIVND (reference sequence). This CDR3 reads CATGASIVNEQFF. The CDR3 DNA reads as TGTGCCACCGGGGCTAGCATCGTGAACGAGCAGTTCTTC.